The 26 T cell receptor beta chains given below trace back to one sample, sequenced in a study of blood T cell repertoires in COVID-19. The repertoire was sequenced with immunoSEQ multiplex PCR; TCRdb's copy has only in-frame clones and lacks some. The table shows hundreds of thousands of clones, with 80% to 90% occurring only once. Material for sequencing was peripheral blood. Receptors originate from a woman aged 40 to 50 with active or convalescent COVID-19.

This chain uses TRBV6-4 with TRBJ1-2; D gene ambiguous. With 2 bases removed from V and 4 bases from J, the gap between germline ends came to 8 bases. This CDR3 comprises 13 residues. In germline, CDR1 is MRHNA, CDR2 SNTAGT. CDR3 in DNA: TGTGCCAGCAGTGACGAGCTAGGCTATGGCTACACCTTC. It is translated as CASSDELGYGYTF.

The chain's CDR3 is CASSSRTGGEQFF. CDR3 DNA: TGTGCCAGCAGTTCCCGCACGGGGGGTGAGCAGTTCTTC. The chain has TRBV28 and TRBJ2-1; 7 nucleotides match TRBD2. CDR1 is MDHEN, CDR2 SYDVKM, per germline. The CDR3 loop spans 13 amino acids. V shed 4 bases and J 9 bases; nucleotides not matched to a gene: 6.

The chain links TRBV27 to TRBJ2-1; the match to TRBD2 covers 10 bases. J lost 10 bases, V lost 1 base, and 10 bases had no gene match. This CDR3 has 16 residues. Germline CDR1 is MNHEY and CDR2 is SMNVEV (reference sequence). CDR3 DNA sequence: TGTGCCAGCAGTTTATTGGGAGGGACTAGCGTGGACGAGCAGTTCTTC. Amino acid sequence: CASSLLGGTSVDEQFF.

V and J are TRBV6-1 and TRBJ2-2; a weak D match, TRBD2 (7 bases). V was trimmed by 0 bases and J by 4 bases, leaving 9 bases between them. There are 15 residues in the CDR3. The germline V gene has CDR1 MNHNS and CDR2 SASEGT. CDR3 protein: CASSEAGGRTGELFF. As DNA, the CDR3 is TGTGCCAGCAGTGAAGCCGGGGGGCGCACCGGGGAGCTGTTTTTT.

The chain carries TRBV19 and TRBJ2-1; 13 bases are a match to TRBD2. The germline V gene has CDR1 LNHDA and CDR2 SQIVND (reference sequence). The CDR3 loop spans 20 amino acids. V lost 3 bases and J lost 0; bases outside the gene matches: 11. CDR3 loop: CASSMFGLAGEGSSYNEQFF. The CDR3 DNA reads TGTGCCAGTAGTATGTTCGGACTAGCGGGGGAAGGCAGCTCCTACAATGAGCAGTTCTTC.

The chain links TRBV30 to TRBJ2-7; a weak D match, TRBD1 (5 bases). The CDR3 contains 13 residues. Looked up from germline, CDR1 is GTSNPN and CDR2 is SVGIG (reference sequence). V was trimmed by 3 bases and J by 0 bases, leaving 9 bases between them. The CDR3 loop reads CAWREDSSYEQYF. As DNA, the CDR3 is TGTGCCTGGAGAGAAGACAGCTCCTACGAGCAGTACTTC.

This clone appeared once. The chain is built from TRBV30 and TRBJ2-5; D is undetermined. Germline V gene data show CDR1 as GTSNPN and CDR2 as SVGIG (reference sequence). The CDR3 sequence is 14 residues long. Trimming took 0 bases from V and 9 from J, leaving 17 bases between them. CDR3 sequence reads: CAWSVLAAVGSQYF. The CDR3 DNA follows: TGTGCCTGGAGTGTGTTGGCGGCAGTTGGGTCCCAGTACTTC.

The rearrangement links TRBV2 to TRBJ2-7; 10 positions agree with TRBD1. Germline CDR1 is SNHLY and CDR2 is FYNNEI. The CDR3 runs to 15 residues. The V and J ends lost 8 bases and 7 bases, in that order; junction bases with no gene match: 14. The CDR3 nucleotides read TGTGCCAGCTTCCGTCCAGGGACAGGGGTCTCAGAGCAGTACTTC. It encodes CASFRPGTGVSEQYF.

The chain recombines TRBV2 with TRBJ1-6; 7 bases are shared with TRBD1. Losses at the gene ends were 4 bases for V and 6 bases for J; bases not matched to a gene: 6. This CDR3 is 15 amino acids long. Germline values: CDR1 SNHLY, CDR2 FYNNEI. Written as DNA, the CDR3 is TGTGCCAGCAGTGGGGGTCGGGACAGTAATTCACCCCTCCACTTT. Its protein is CASSGGRDSNSPLHF.

The chain carries TRBV9 and TRBJ1-1; maybe TRBD1 (6 bases). The germline V gene encodes CDR1 SGDLS and CDR2 YYNGEE. This CDR3 contains 14 residues. V was trimmed by 3 bases and J by 5 bases, leaving 14 bases between them. The CDR3 sequence is CASSGTGFETEAFF. The CDR3 DNA sequence: TGTGCCAGCAGCGGAACAGGGTTTGAGACTGAAGCTTTCTTT.

This clone was detected a few times. The V call is TRBV28, the J call TRBJ1-2; possibly TRBD1 for D (6 bases). Deletions cut 8 bases from V and 7 bases from J, with 20 bases between. CDR1 is MDHEN and CDR2 is SYDVKM in the germline V gene. The CDR3 length is 14 residues. The CDR3 region has the DNA TGTGCCAGCGGCCCTCATGGGGGCTTGAGTGGCTACACCTTC. Translated: CASGPHGGLSGYTF.

The J gene is TRBJ1-5, the V gene TRBV6-6; D possibly corresponds to TRBD1 (5 bases). This CDR3 has 16 amino acids. Germline CDR1 reads MNHNY; CDR2 reads SVGAGI (reference sequence). V was shortened by 5 bases and J by 3 bases, with 17 bases between the two germline ends. In nucleotides, the CDR3 is TGTGCCAGCAGTCCAGGCCTTTGGGGGGTCAATCAGCCCCAGCATTTT. This translates into CASSPGLWGVNQPQHF.

The table lists this clone with a count of one. The chain combines TRBV6-2 or TRBV6-3 with TRBJ2-1; D not certain. V was cut by 5 bases and J by 3 bases, with 5 bases left in between. Germline CDR1 reads MNHEY; CDR2 reads SVGEGT. The CDR3 totals 12 residues. The CDR3 DNA reads as TGTGCCAGCAGTCAAAACTACAATGAGCAGTTCTTC. Residues: CASSQNYNEQFF.

This sequence joins TRBV5-1 and TRBJ2-5, with D maybe TRBD1 (6 bases). The CDR3 covers 15 residues. The germline CDR1 and CDR2 sequences are SGHRS and YFSETQ. Trimming took off 3 bases at V and 6 bases at J, with 18 bases between the two ends. The CDR3 spells CASSYSDSPQQTQYF. CDR3 in DNA: TGCGCCAGCAGCTATTCGGACAGCCCTCAGCAGACCCAGTACTTC.

V usage is TRBV7-8 and J usage is TRBJ2-2; TRBD1 aligns across 11 bases. The CDR3 has 15 amino acids. With V trimmed by 7 bases and J by 4 bases, 5 bases remained unmatched. Germline V gene data show CDR1 as SGHVS and CDR2 as FQNEAQ. Here the CDR3 reads CASNTGQGVTGELFF. The CDR3 DNA is TGTGCCAGCAACACGGGACAGGGGGTCACCGGGGAGCTGTTTTTT. The variable domain in full, completed from reference TRBV7-8 and TRBJ2-2, reads GAGVSQSPRYKVAKRGQDVALRCDPISGHVSLFWYQQALGQGPEFLTYFQNEAQLDKSGLPSDRFFAERPEGSVSTLKIQRTQQEDSAVYLCASNTGQGVTGELFFGEGSRLTVL.

The count of this clone is one. The chain carries TRBV19 and TRBJ2-7; D might be TRBD2 (5 bases). Germline V gives CDR1 LNHDA, CDR2 SQIVND (reference sequence). V lost 2 bases and J 6 bases, leaving 11 bases between the germline ends. This CDR3 has 13 amino acids. DNA of the CDR3: TGTGCCAGTAGTATAAATCGAGGGTCCGAGCAGTACTTC. As protein: CASSINRGSEQYF.

This clone was found once. The chain has TRBV1 and TRBJ2-1; TRBD2, the D gene given by the table, was not confirmed from the DNA. TRBV1 is tagged as a pseudogene. The CDR3 loop spans 17 amino acids. CDR3 residues: CTSSQVSEREGLNEQFF. DNA of the CDR3: TGCACCAGCAGCCAAGTCTCAGAGCGGGAGGGTTTGAATGAGCAGTTCTTC.

This chain connects TRBV4-2 to TRBJ1-2; 7 nucleotides agree with TRBD1. The germline CDR1 and CDR2 sequences are LGHNA and YNFKEQ. J gave up 2 bases and V 3 bases, and 6 bases lay outside the gene matches. This CDR3 region has 15 residues. This CDR3 is CASSQGPTGNYGYTF. The CDR3 DNA is TGTGCCAGCAGCCAGGGACCGACAGGGAACTATGGCTACACCTTC.

The CDR3 DNA is TGTGCCAGCAGTCCCGGGTCTGAAGCTTTCTTT. It yields the protein CASSPGSEAFF. The chain combines TRBV12-3 or TRBV12-4 with TRBJ1-1; the D is unclear. V was clipped by 5 bases and J by 6 bases, with 7 bases between them. The CDR3 runs to 11 residues.

The chain joins TRBV24-1 to TRBJ1-2; possibly TRBD1 for D (6 bases). CDR1 and CDR2 from the germline V gene are KGHDR and SFDVKD. The CDR3 is made up of 13 amino acids. The germline V and J ends were trimmed by 5 bases and 6 bases, with 12 bases remaining between them. CDR3 DNA: TGTGCCACCAGTGCGGGGGGGGCGGATGGCTACACCTTC. Translating gives CATSAGGADGYTF.

The chain uses TRBV7-3 and TRBJ2-5; TRBD2 agrees at 9 bases. V lost 5 bases to trimming and J lost 7 bases; unmatched junction nucleotides: 11. This CDR3 region has 15 residues. Per the germline V gene, CDR1 is SGHTA and CDR2 is FQGTGA. DNA for the CDR3: TGTGCCAGCAGCCACACCTCTAGCGGGGATGGGACCCAGTACTTC. Its protein product is CASSHTSSGDGTQYF. Together with reference TRBV7-3 and TRBJ2-5, the CDR3 gives the full variable domain: GAGVSQTPSNKVTEKGKYVELRCDPISGHTALYWYRQSLGQGPEFLIYFQGTGAADDSGLPNDRFFAVRPEGSVSTLKIQRTERGDSAVYLCASSHTSSGDGTQYFGPGTRLLVL.

This chain connects TRBV6-5 to TRBJ1-6; possibly TRBD1 for D (5 bases). CDR1 is MNHEY and CDR2 is SVGAGI in the germline V gene. The CDR3 sequence is 15 residues long. V lost 2 bases and J lost 9, with 14 bases in between. The CDR3, as DNA: TGTGCCAGCAGTTACACGGCCACCCAGGGTTCACCCCTCCACTTT. This encodes CASSYTATQGSPLHF.

The V call is TRBV4-1, the J call TRBJ1-4, with D unresolved. The germline CDR1 and CDR2 sequences are MGHRA and YSYEKL. Deletions cut 1 base from V and 7 bases from J, with 13 bases between. The CDR3 runs to 15 residues. This chain's CDR3 is CASSQGQWEGEKLFF. Here the CDR3 DNA reads TGCGCCAGCAGCCAAGGACAATGGGAGGGTGAAAAACTGTTTTTT.

This chain links TRBV4-2 with TRBJ2-5; 13 nucleotides line up with TRBD2. V shed 1 base, J shed 2 bases, and the junction held 4 bases outside the gene matches. Looked up from germline, CDR1 is LGHNA and CDR2 is YNFKEQ. This CDR3 contains 17 residues. CDR3: CASSQGRTSGGQETQYF. The DNA for the CDR3 is TGTGCCAGCAGCCAAGGCCGGACTAGCGGGGGACAAGAGACCCAGTACTTC.

The V and J genes are TRBV5-1 and TRBJ1-5, with 10 nucleotides matching TRBD1. CDR3 length equals 14 residues. Trimming cost V 4 bases and J 5 bases; bases outside gene matches: 3. Germline CDR1 and CDR2: SGHRS and YFSETQ. CDR3 bases: TGCGCCAGCAGCCCTGGGACAGGGGATCAGCCCCAGCATTTT. Residues: CASSPGTGDQPQHF.

The genes are TRBV19 and TRBJ2-1; 9 bases agree with TRBD2. CDR3 length: 13 amino acids. Germline V gene lookup returns CDR1 LNHDA and CDR2 SQIVND (reference sequence). Trimming removed 7 bases from V and 10 bases from J; junction bases left unmatched: 8. The CDR3 spells CASNRVAGDEQFF. The CDR3 DNA follows: TGTGCCAGTAATAGGGTAGCGGGAGACGAGCAGTTCTTC.